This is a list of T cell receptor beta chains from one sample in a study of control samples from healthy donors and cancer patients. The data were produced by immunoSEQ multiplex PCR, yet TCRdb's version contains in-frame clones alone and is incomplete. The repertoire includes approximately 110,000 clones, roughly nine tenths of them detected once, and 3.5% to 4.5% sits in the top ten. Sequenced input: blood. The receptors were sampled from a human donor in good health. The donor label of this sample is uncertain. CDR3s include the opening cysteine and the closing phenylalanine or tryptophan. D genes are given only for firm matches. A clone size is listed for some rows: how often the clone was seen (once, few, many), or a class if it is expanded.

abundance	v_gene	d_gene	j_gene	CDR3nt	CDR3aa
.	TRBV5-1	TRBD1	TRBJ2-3	TGCGCCAGCAGCTTGGTGTCAGGGGGTAGGCCAGATACGCAGTATTTT	CASSLVSGGRPDTQYF
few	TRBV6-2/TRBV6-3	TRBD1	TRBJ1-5	TGTGCCAGCAGTTTGGGGGACAGGGGCGTTCAGCCCCAGCATTTT	CASSLGDRGVQPQHF
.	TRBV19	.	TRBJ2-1	TGTGCCAGTAGTATAGATAGGGCCAGCTCCTACAATGAGCAGTTCTTC	CASSIDRASSYNEQFF
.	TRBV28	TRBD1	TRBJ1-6	TGTGCCAGCAGTTTGGGGACAGAGAATTCACCCCTCCACTTT	CASSLGTENSPLHF
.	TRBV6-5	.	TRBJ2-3	TGTGCCAGCCGTCAGGACTATAGCACAGATACGCAGTATTTT	CASRQDYSTDTQYF
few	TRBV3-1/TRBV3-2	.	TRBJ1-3	TGTGCCAGCAGCCAAGGAAACACCATATATTTT	CASSQGNTIYF
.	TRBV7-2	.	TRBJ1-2	TGTGCCAGCAGCTTAGGTGGACAGAACTATGGCTACACCTTC	CASSLGGQNYGYTF
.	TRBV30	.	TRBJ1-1	TGTGCCTGGAGTGTACAGGCAGACACTGAAGCTTTCTTT	CAWSVQADTEAFF
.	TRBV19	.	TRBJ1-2	TGTGCCACCTCCGGCGCCCTCACCTCCTATGGCTACACCTTC	CATSGALTSYGYTF
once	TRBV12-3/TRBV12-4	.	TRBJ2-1	TGTGCCAGCAGTTTCACTAGGGATGAGCAGTTCTTC	CASSFTRDEQFF
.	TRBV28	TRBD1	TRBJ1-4	TGTGCCAGCCGCCTGACAGGGGGCGGTGAAAAACTGTTTTTT	CASRLTGGGEKLFF
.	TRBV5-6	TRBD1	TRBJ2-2	TGTGCCAGCAGCTTGTTGCAGGGGGCCAACACCGGGGAGCTGTTTTTT	CASSLLQGANTGELFF
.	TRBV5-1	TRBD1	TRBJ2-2	TGCGCCAGCAGCCCGGGACAGTACACCGGGGAGCTGTTTTTT	CASSPGQYTGELFF
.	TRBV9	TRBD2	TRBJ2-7	TGTGCCAGCAGCGCCCATCCCGGGGGGGCCTTCTACGAGCAGTACTTC	CASSAHPGGAFYEQYF
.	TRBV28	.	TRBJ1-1	TGTGCCAGCTCCCGCCGACGGACGAACACTGAAGCTTTCTTT	CASSRRRTNTEAFF
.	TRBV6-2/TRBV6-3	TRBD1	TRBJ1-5	TGTGCCAGCAGTTCGGACAGGGTGAACTCTTATAGCAATCAGCCCCAGCATTTT	CASSSDRVNSYSNQPQHF
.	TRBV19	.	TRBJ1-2	TGTGCCACCCTGGGACCGGGGCCCTATGGCTACACCTTC	CATLGPGPYGYTF
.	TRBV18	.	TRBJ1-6	TGTGCCAGCTCACCTGGGTCTTTTCCTAATTCACCCCTCCACTTT	CASSPGSFPNSPLHF
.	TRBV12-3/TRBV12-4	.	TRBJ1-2	TGTGCCAGCAGTTTAGCACTGGACTATGGCTACACCTTC	CASSLALDYGYTF
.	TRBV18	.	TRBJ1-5	TGTGCCAGCTCACTTCAGGGTTACAATCAGCCCCAGCATTTT	CASSLQGYNQPQHF
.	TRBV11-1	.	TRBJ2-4	TGTGCCAGCAGCTTGTCGGGGGTGGAAGACATTCAGTACTTC	CASSLSGVEDIQYF
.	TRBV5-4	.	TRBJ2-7	TGTGCCAGCAGCGCCCGGCGTCAGGGTGATTACGAGCAGTACTTC	CASSARRQGDYEQYF
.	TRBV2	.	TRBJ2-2	TGTGCCAGCAGTGGCAGCAGGGTATCCACCGGGGAGCTGTTTTTT	CASSGSRVSTGELFF
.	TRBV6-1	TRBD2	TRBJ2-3	TGTGCCAGCAGTGAACTAGCGGGGGGGCCAGATACGCAGTATTTT	CASSELAGGPDTQYF
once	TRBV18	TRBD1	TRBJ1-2	TGTGCCAGCTCACCGCCCCCGGGACAGGGAAGGAATTACACCTTC	CASSPPPGQGRNYTF
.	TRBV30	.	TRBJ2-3	TGTGCCTGGAGTGTACGTGGTTATACGCAGTATTTT	CAWSVRGYTQYF